This entry lists 13 T cell receptor beta chains sequenced from one sample in a study of PD-1 blockade in classical Hodgkin lymphoma. The patients all showed relapse after autologous stem cell transplantation, while their brentuximab vedotin exposure varied. Isolation of CD4+ T cells from thawed PBMCs was performed by magnetic negative selection. The data were produced by immunoSEQ multiplex PCR, yet TCRdb's version contains in-frame clones alone and is incomplete. The sample holds around 13,000 clones, 90% seen once. The sequencing here drew on CD4+ T cells from blood, taken at baseline. The receptors derive from a human donor with classical Hodgkin lymphoma.

This sequence joins TRBV28 and TRBJ1-6; 8 nucleotides agree with TRBD1. This CDR3 has 14 amino acids. The ends lost 6 bases at V and 9 bases at J; junction bases unmatched: 7. Germline CDR1 reads MDHEN; CDR2 reads SYDVKM. In DNA form, the CDR3 reads TGTGCCAGCAGCCCTCAACAGGGGGTTTCACCCCTCCACTTT. This encodes CASSPQQGVSPLHF.

The gene calls are TRBV7-9 and TRBJ2-7, with TRBD2 matching 7 bases. V lost 1 base, J lost 1 base, and 4 bases stayed unmatched. Germline V gene sequence: CDR1 SEHNR, CDR2 FQNEAQ (reference sequence). The CDR3 spans 15 residues. This chain's CDR3 is CASSLEGTKSYEQYF. The CDR3 DNA reads TGTGCCAGCAGCTTAGAGGGGACTAAATCCTACGAGCAGTACTTC.

The sample holds one count of this clone. This rearrangement joins TRBV5-6 to TRBJ2-2; D uncertain. Deletions cut 3 bases from V and 4 bases from J, with 16 bases between. The CDR3 is 16 amino acids. Germline V gene sequence: CDR1 SGHDT, CDR2 YYEEEE. Here the CDR3 DNA reads TGTGCCAGCAGCTACAAAACGGTGAGGCTCACCGGGGAGCTGTTTTTT. Amino acid sequence: CASSYKTVRLTGELFF.

This clone has only one observation. The rearrangement uses TRBV29-1 and TRBJ2-3, with 9 bases that match TRBD1. Looked up from germline, CDR1 is SQVTM and CDR2 is ANQGSEA. CDR3 length equals 14 residues. Trimming removed 5 bases from V and 4 bases from J; junction bases left unmatched: 7. The CDR3 is CSVHRDRDADTQYF. CDR3 nucleotide sequence: TGCAGCGTTCACCGGGACAGGGATGCAGATACGCAGTATTTT.

The rearrangement uses TRBV5-4 and TRBJ2-7; D is possibly TRBD2 (6 bases). Trimming took off 4 bases at V and 4 bases at J, with 15 bases between the two ends. Germline V gene data show CDR1 as SGHNT and CDR2 as YYREEE (reference sequence). There are 14 residues in the CDR3. CDR3 sequence reads: CASSPGVGTYEQYF. CDR3 bases: TGTGCCAGCAGCCCCGGGGTAGGGACTTACGAGCAGTACTTC.

The gene calls are TRBV28 and TRBJ2-5; no reliable D call. Germline assignment: CDR1 MDHEN and CDR2 SYDVKM. Trimming left V 2 bases short and J 2 bases short, with 9 bases between. CDR3 length: 14 residues. The CDR3 bases are TGTGCCAGCAGTTTACCCGGGCCTCAAGAGACCCAGTACTTC. Protein: CASSLPGPQETQYF.

The rearrangement links TRBV7-9 to TRBJ2-4; unclear D gene. Germline V gives CDR1 SEHNR, CDR2 FQNEAQ (reference sequence). The V and J ends lost 6 bases and 0 bases respectively, with 15 bases between them. This CDR3 is built from 16 residues. The CDR3: CASSSLSNLAKNIQYF. CDR3 bases: TGTGCCAGCAGTTCCCTAAGTAACCTAGCCAAAAACATTCAGTACTTC. The entire variable domain, with the rest obtained from reference TRBV7-9 and TRBJ2-4, is as follows: DTGVSQNPRHKITKRGQNVTFRCDPISEHNRLYWYRQTLGQGPEFLTYFQNEAQLEKSRLLSDRFSAERPKGSFSTLEIQRTEQGDSAMYLCASSSLSNLAKNIQYFGAGTRLSVL.

The rearrangement joins TRBV6-5 to TRBJ2-7; D is undetermined. V was clipped by 0 bases and J by 3 bases, with 12 bases between them. Germline V gene data show CDR1 as MNHEY and CDR2 as SVGAGI. The length of the CDR3 is 15 residues. The CDR3 coding sequence is TGTGCCAGCAGTTACTCGGGCGGCCTGTACTACGAGCAGTACTTC. This translates into CASSYSGGLYYEQYF.

This clone was seen a few times. V usage is TRBV5-1 and J usage is TRBJ1-1; D is unclear. The CDR3 runs 13 residues. The V and J ends lost 7 bases and 0 bases respectively, with 10 bases between them. Germline lookup yields CDR1 SGHRS and CDR2 YFSETQ. CDR3 residues: CASGRDMNTEAFF. The CDR3 DNA is TGCGCCAGCGGGAGAGACATGAACACTGAAGCTTTCTTT.

The genes are TRBV6-1 and TRBJ2-7; D is uncertain. CDR1 is MNHNS and CDR2 is SASEGT in the germline V gene. The CDR3 extends over 13 amino acids. Trimming cost V 3 bases and J 9 bases, with 15 bases left between them. CDR3: CASSERQVVGQYF. The CDR3 DNA follows: TGTGCCAGCAGTGAGCGCCAGGTGGTTGGGCAGTACTTC.

The chain employs TRBV27 and TRBJ2-6; D ambiguous. This CDR3 comprises 13 residues. Germline V gives CDR1 MNHEY, CDR2 SMNVEV (reference sequence). The V end was cut by 6 bases, the J end by 1 base, with 4 bases between. Written as DNA, the CDR3 is TGTGCCAGCAGACCATCTGGGGCCAACGTCCTGACTTTC. Translation gives CASRPSGANVLTF.

V usage is TRBV5-1 and J usage is TRBJ2-3; 10 bases align to TRBD1. The CDR3 consists of 16 residues. V shed 0 bases, J shed 3 bases, and the junction held 4 bases outside the gene matches. The germline V gene encodes CDR1 SGHRS and CDR2 YFSETQ. The CDR3 sequence is CASSLAGTGVTDTQYF. CDR3 DNA sequence: TGCGCCAGCAGCTTGGCCGGGACAGGGGTTACAGATACGCAGTATTTT.

V gene TRBV28 combines with J gene TRBJ2-2, with 9 bases that match TRBD2. The germline gives CDR1 MDHEN, CDR2 SYDVKM. The CDR3 is made up of 15 amino acids. Losses at the gene ends were 7 bases for V and 4 bases for J; bases not matched to a gene: 7. CDR3 protein: CASTLAGDRTGELFF. The CDR3 coding sequence is TGTGCCAGCACCTTAGCGGGAGATCGCACCGGGGAGCTGTTTTTT.